The 32 T cell receptor beta chains below come from one sample, sequenced in a study of blood T cell repertoires in COVID-19. Some clones are missing from TCRdb's copy, which holds only in-frame ones; the method was immunoSEQ multiplex PCR. The sample carries some 250,000 clones, approximately 85% recorded once. The sample comprised peripheral blood. Receptors were obtained from a man aged 80 or over with acute or convalescent COVID-19.

The chain recombines TRBV6-5 with TRBJ1-1, with D possibly matching TRBD1 (6 bases). CDR3 length: 11 residues. Germline V lookup: CDR1 MNHEY, CDR2 SVGAGI. V lost 5 bases, J lost 5 bases, and 6 bases lay in between. CDR3 in DNA: TGTGCCAGCAGTAGGGGGACTGAAGCTTTCTTT. Encoded protein: CASSRGTEAFF.

The chain recombines TRBV18 with TRBJ1-6; possibly TRBD1 for D (5 bases). This CDR3 contains 15 residues. Germline CDR1 KGHSH, CDR2 LQKENI. Trimming cost V 6 bases and J 9 bases, with 18 bases left between them. The CDR3 region has the DNA TGTGCCAGCTCGCTAAAACAGGTGTCCGGTTCACCCCTCCACTTT. Protein product: CASSLKQVSGSPLHF.

The chain has TRBV5-8 and TRBJ2-5; 7 nucleotides match TRBD2. The V gene's germline CDR1 is SGHTS and CDR2 YDEGEE. The length of the CDR3 is 17 residues. The junction had 14 bases not matched to a gene; V was cut back by 6 bases and J by 0 bases. The CDR3 loop reads CASTPGLAEKYQETQYF. CDR3 nucleotides: TGTGCCAGCACTCCAGGTCTAGCGGAAAAGTACCAAGAGACCCAGTACTTC.

V usage is TRBV6-2 or TRBV6-3 and J usage is TRBJ1-2; a weak D match, TRBD1 (6 bases). CDR1 is MNHEY and CDR2 is SVGEGT in the germline V gene. The CDR3 has 12 residues. Trimming removed 4 bases from V and 8 bases from J, with 11 bases in between. CDR3 DNA: TGTGCCAGCAGTTCCCCGACAGGAGGCTACACCTTC. Protein: CASSSPTGGYTF.

V usage is TRBV7-8 and J usage is TRBJ1-3, with 10 bases fitting TRBD1. The length of the CDR3 is 16 residues. V was pared by 3 bases and J by 4 bases, with 6 bases of the junction left unmatched. The V gene's germline CDR1 is SGHVS and CDR2 FQNEAQ. DNA for the CDR3: TGTGCCAGCAGCTTGCTGGGGACAGGGGCGGGAAACACCATATATTTT. Its translation: CASSLLGTGAGNTIYF.

This clone was seen only once. The chain combines TRBV9 with TRBJ2-3; 9 nucleotides match TRBD1. The germline V gene encodes CDR1 SGDLS and CDR2 YYNGEE. V gave up 0 bases and J gave up 5 bases; unmatched junction bases: 4. The CDR3 runs to 15 residues. Here the CDR3 reads CASSVDRGQGDTQYF. The CDR3 DNA follows: TGTGCCAGCAGCGTAGACAGGGGGCAGGGAGATACGCAGTATTTT.

V gene TRBV28 combines with J gene TRBJ1-6, with TRBD1 as a possible D gene (5 bases). Germline lookup yields CDR1 MDHEN and CDR2 SYDVKM. V dropped 10 bases and J dropped 6 bases, with 10 bases sitting between them. The CDR3 loop spans 12 amino acids. CDR3 amino acids: CATRDFNSPLHF. CDR3 DNA sequence: TGTGCCACCCGGGACTTTAATTCACCCCTCCACTTT.

The chain joins TRBV28 to TRBJ1-1, with D perhaps matching TRBD1 (5 bases). The CDR3 has 15 amino acids. Germline loops: CDR1 MDHEN, CDR2 SYDVKM. The V and J ends lost 3 bases and 3 bases respectively, with 14 bases between them. CDR3 bases: TGTGCCAGCAGTTTTCCTAAGGGGATGGACACTGAAGCTTTCTTT. Encoded protein: CASSFPKGMDTEAFF. The full variable domain, with the rest looked up from reference TRBV28 and TRBJ1-1, is DVKVTQSSRYLVKRTGEKVFLECVQDMDHENMFWYRQDPGLGLRLIYFSYDVKMKEKGDIPEGYSVSREKKERFSLILESASTNQTSMYLCASSFPKGMDTEAFFGQGTRLTVV.

This chain connects TRBV2 to TRBJ1-1; D unresolved. The V gene's germline CDR1 is SNHLY and CDR2 FYNNEI. V was trimmed by 4 bases and J by 0 bases, leaving 9 bases between them. This CDR3 spans 14 amino acids. CDR3 sequence reads: CASSATEMNTEAFF. The CDR3 DNA follows: TGTGCCAGCAGTGCAACAGAGATGAACACTGAAGCTTTCTTT. Complete variable domain (other parts from reference TRBV2 and TRBJ1-1): EPEVTQTPSHQVTQMGQEVILRCVPISNHLYFYWYRQILGQKVEFLVSFYNNEISEKSEIFDDQFSVERPDGSNFTLKIRSTKLEDSAMYFCASSATEMNTEAFFGQGTRLTVV.

This clone has only a few counts. This chain links TRBV13 with TRBJ1-4; TRBD1 is a possible D gene (6 bases). The germline V gene has CDR1 PRHDT and CDR2 FYEKMQ (reference sequence). This CDR3 is built from 15 residues. Trimming removed 4 bases at V and 5 bases at J, with 14 bases between. DNA for the CDR3: TGTGCCAGCAGCTCCCGGACAGACGTAAATGAAAAACTGTTTTTT. This translates into CASSSRTDVNEKLFF.

J is TRBJ1-2 and V is TRBV5-1; 9 bases line up with TRBD1. The CDR3 is 13 residues long. Germline-derived CDR1 and CDR2 are SGHRS and YFSETQ. V lost 4 bases and J lost 8; bases outside the gene matches: 6. The CDR3 spells CASSPGTGNGYTF. The CDR3 DNA follows: TGCGCCAGCAGCCCCGGGACAGGGAACGGCTACACCTTC.

The gene calls are TRBV18 and TRBJ2-7, with TRBD1 identical over 10 bases. This CDR3 contains 14 residues. CDR1 is KGHSH, CDR2 LQKENI, per germline. The ends lost 5 bases at V and 3 bases at J; junction bases unmatched: 4. The CDR3 DNA sequence: TGTGCCAGCTCATCGGGACAGGGGATCTACGAGCAGTACTTC. Its protein product is CASSSGQGIYEQYF. Complete variable domain (other parts from reference TRBV18 and TRBJ2-7): NAGVMQNPRHLVRRRGQEARLRCSPMKGHSHVYWYRQLPEEGLKFMVYLQKENIIDESGMPKERFSAEFPKEGPSILRIQQVVRGDSAAYFCASSSGQGIYEQYFGPGTRLTVT.

The CDR3 nucleotides are TGTGCCATCAGCGAGCGACCGGGACTAGCGGGAGTGAGGTCCTACAATGAGCAGTTCTTC. Its protein is CAISERPGLAGVRSYNEQFF. The chain couples TRBV10-3 to TRBJ2-1; 14 bases fit TRBD2. The CDR3 consists of 20 residues. CDR1 is ENHRY, CDR2 SYGVKD, per germline. The V and J ends lost 6 bases and 1 base, in that order; junction bases with no gene match: 14.

The rearrangement joins TRBV4-3 to TRBJ2-4, with 9 bases fitting TRBD2. Germline CDR1 is LGHNA and CDR2 is YSLEER. With 0 bases clipped from V and 2 bases from J, the junction kept 8 bases outside the gene matches. This CDR3 is 18 amino acids long. The CDR3 DNA follows: TGCGCCAGCAGCCAAGATCCCGCGGGGGGGCCATCCAAAAACATTCAGTACTTC. It encodes CASSQDPAGGPSKNIQYF.

J is TRBJ2-1 and V is TRBV2, with 9 bases identical to TRBD2. The germline V gene encodes CDR1 SNHLY and CDR2 FYNNEI. CDR3 length equals 13 residues. Germline trimming cut 7 bases from V and 9 bases from J; bases unmatched to any gene: 7. The CDR3 DNA follows: TGTGCCAGCACCCAGACTAGCGGCGGTGAGCAGTTCTTC. It encodes CASTQTSGGEQFF.

This chain connects TRBV10-2 to TRBJ2-1; no clear D gene. From germline, CDR1 is WSHSY and CDR2 SAAADI. The V and J ends lost 8 bases and 10 bases respectively, with 9 bases between them. The CDR3 runs to 10 residues. CDR3 nucleotides: TGCGCCAGCGCCCTCGGGGAGCAGTTCTTC. This gives the protein CASALGEQFF.

This clone was observed a handful of times. This chain links TRBV28 with TRBJ1-1; the D gene is possibly TRBD1 (5 bases). V shed 6 bases and J shed 1 base, with 12 bases lying between them. The germline V gene encodes CDR1 MDHEN and CDR2 SYDVKM. The CDR3 totals 14 residues. The DNA of the CDR3 is TGTGCCAGCAGCCGGTCCGGGGGGAACACTGAAGCTTTCTTT. Translated, it gives CASSRSGGNTEAFF.

The chain joins TRBV6-5 to TRBJ1-4, with a possible D match to TRBD1 (6 bases). V was pared by 8 bases and J by 5 bases, with 18 bases between. There are 15 residues in the CDR3. Looked up from germline, CDR1 is MNHEY and CDR2 is SVGAGI. The CDR3 spells CASGDRDIGNEKLFF. DNA for the CDR3: TGTGCCAGCGGAGACCGGGACATCGGGAATGAAAAACTGTTTTTT.

V and J are TRBV27 and TRBJ1-3; D uncertain. The length of the CDR3 is 13 residues. The germline V gene has CDR1 MNHEY and CDR2 SMNVEV (reference sequence). V gave up 5 bases and J gave up 0 bases, with 5 bases separating them. The CDR3 DNA follows: TGTGCCAGCAGTCCACACTCTGGAAACACCATATATTTT. It specifies CASSPHSGNTIYF.

This rearrangement joins TRBV5-1 to TRBJ2-3; TRBD2 matches at 11 bases. CDR3 length equals 18 residues. V gave up 2 bases and J gave up 6 bases; unmatched junction bases: 14. Germline-derived CDR1 and CDR2 are SGHRS and YFSETQ. The DNA of the CDR3 is TGCGCCAGCAGCTTAACTGGGACTAGCGGTCCCCTTGGGGATACGCAGTATTTT. This encodes CASSLTGTSGPLGDTQYF.

This chain links TRBV3-1 (or the pseudogene TRBV3-2) with TRBJ1-6; D ambiguous. This CDR3 region has 15 residues. Germline V gives CDR1 LGHDT, CDR2 YNNKEL (reference sequence). Trimming took 1 base from V and 13 from J, leaving 17 bases between them. CDR3 residues: CASSQAISNGGPLHF. Written as DNA, the CDR3 is TGTGCCAGCAGCCAAGCTATTTCTAATGGTGGTCCCCTCCACTTT.

The chain has TRBV29-1 and TRBJ2-5, with D possibly being TRBD2 (5 bases). The V gene lost 7 bases and the J gene lost 3 bases, with 15 bases spanning the gap. The CDR3 sequence is 13 residues long. Germline loops: CDR1 SQVTM, CDR2 ANQGSEA. Written as DNA, the CDR3 is TGCAGCGGCACATGGAGCGGAAAAGAGACCCAGTACTTC. This translates into CSGTWSGKETQYF. Full variable domain (missing parts from reference TRBV29-1 and TRBJ2-5): SAVISQKPSRDICQRGTSLTIQCQVDSQVTMMFWYRQQPGQSLTLIATANQGSEATYESGFVIDKFPISRPNLTFSTLTVSNMSPEDSSIYLCSGTWSGKETQYFGPGTRLLVL.

This clone was detected only once. V usage is TRBV14 and J usage is TRBJ2-3; the match to TRBD1 covers 7 bases. Germline assignment: CDR1 SGHDN and CDR2 FVKESK. The CDR3 runs 17 residues. Losses at the gene ends were 6 bases for V and 7 bases for J; bases not matched to a gene: 19. The chain's CDR3 is CASRDPPPGQLPNTQYF. The CDR3 DNA is TGTGCCAGCAGGGACCCCCCCCCGGGACAGCTGCCTAATACGCAGTATTTT.

The genes are TRBV6-6 and TRBJ1-5; D possibly corresponds to TRBD1 (6 bases). This CDR3 is 14 amino acids long. V lost 8 bases and J 7 bases, leaving 18 bases between the germline ends. Germline loops: CDR1 MNHNY, CDR2 SVGAGI (reference sequence). The CDR3 DNA reads as TGTGCCAGCTACCGGGAAGCAGGGGCCCAGCCCCAGCATTTT. Translated: CASYREAGAQPQHF.

J is TRBJ2-7 and V is TRBV29-1; 9 bases fit TRBD1. V dropped 6 bases and J dropped 4; count of bases not matched to a gene: 7. From germline, CDR1 is SQVTM and CDR2 ANQGSEA. The CDR3 length is 13 residues. The CDR3 sequence: CSVVQGAGYEQYF. CDR3 sequence (DNA): TGCAGCGTCGTACAGGGGGCAGGGTACGAGCAGTACTTC.

The rearrangement uses TRBV10-3 and TRBJ1-1, with TRBD1 identical over 7 bases. From germline, CDR1 is ENHRY and CDR2 SYGVKD. J gave up 3 bases and V 6 bases, and 4 bases lay outside the gene matches. The CDR3 has 13 residues. CDR3 coding DNA: TGTGCCATCAGCACCGACAGGGACACTGAAGCTTTCTTT. This gives the protein CAISTDRDTEAFF.

The J gene is TRBJ2-2, the V gene TRBV12-3 or TRBV12-4; weak D call: TRBD1 (5 bases). Trimming pared 6 bases from V and 6 bases from J, leaving 11 bases between. This CDR3 is 13 amino acids long. The CDR3 loop reads CASSQTRAGELFF. CDR3 sequence (DNA): TGTGCCAGCAGCCAAACCAGGGCCGGGGAGCTGTTTTTT.

The chain has TRBV5-1 and TRBJ1-5; perhaps TRBD1 as D (6 bases). The CDR3 loop spans 15 amino acids. Germline V gene sequence: CDR1 SGHRS, CDR2 YFSETQ. The V end lost 3 bases, the J end lost 1 base, and 11 bases lay between the germline ends. CDR3 nucleotides: TGCGCCAGCAGCTCGACAGGCGGGAGCAATCAGCCCCAGCATTTT. Its translation is CASSSTGGSNQPQHF.

The chain combines TRBV18 with TRBJ2-1, with 12 positions matching TRBD2. Looked up from germline, CDR1 is KGHSH and CDR2 is LQKENI. This CDR3 has 15 amino acids. V trimming: 1 base; J trimming: 10 bases; junction bases outside the gene matches: 5. CDR3 sequence reads: CASSPLSSGRGEQFF. The CDR3, as DNA: TGTGCCAGCTCACCACTGTCTAGCGGGAGGGGGGAGCAGTTCTTC.

This clone has a handful of counts. The chain joins TRBV12-3 or TRBV12-4 to TRBJ1-1, with TRBD1 as a possible D gene (6 bases). This CDR3 spans 13 amino acids. Trimming took 5 bases from V and 1 from J, leaving 8 bases between them. The CDR3 bases are TGTGCCAGCAGTCGACAGGAGAACACTGAAGCTTTCTTT. This gives the protein CASSRQENTEAFF.

This clone was counted once. J is TRBJ1-5 and V is TRBV6-6; the D gene is possibly TRBD1 (5 bases). Germline loops: CDR1 MNHNY, CDR2 SVGAGI (reference sequence). Trimming cost V 3 bases and J 2 bases, with 11 bases left between them. The CDR3 is 15 amino acids. The CDR3 here is CASSYMGGGNQPQHF. CDR3 nucleotides: TGTGCCAGCAGTTATATGGGGGGAGGCAATCAGCCCCAGCATTTT.

This chain links TRBV27 with TRBJ1-2; D gene unclear. Germline loops: CDR1 MNHEY, CDR2 SMNVEV (reference sequence). This CDR3 contains 18 residues. Trimming stripped 9 bases from V and 8 bases from J, with 34 bases between. The CDR3 loop reads CARAPAEEAYPPRRGYTF. For the CDR3, the DNA is TGTGCCAGGGCACCCGCGGAGGAAGCTTACCCCCCACGAAGGGGCTACACCTTC.